The rows below give T cell receptor beta chains drawn from one sample of a study of cytomegalovirus exposure and HLA in healthy donors. The data were produced by immunoSEQ multiplex PCR, yet TCRdb's version contains in-frame clones alone and is incomplete. This repertoire shows roughly 250,000 clones, around 66% found once; its top ten account for approximately 2.3%. The sample comprised PBMCs. These receptors originate from a female donor in good health and CMV-seronegative. The CDR3 runs from the conserved cysteine through the conserved F or W. The D gene is left open where the match is weak. Size values are once, few and many counts, or a class for expanded clones, and some rows have none.

TRBJ2-1	few	TRBV10-1	TRBD1	CASSDRVDYNEQFF	TGCGCCAGCAGCGACAGGGTGGACTACAATGAGCAGTTCTTC
TRBJ2-3	-	TRBV5-4	-	CASSLVRGATDTQYF	TGTGCCAGCAGCTTGGTCCGCGGGGCGACAGATACGCAGTATTTT
TRBJ2-5	-	TRBV10-2	TRBD1	CASLQGSGIGEETQYF	TGCGCCAGCCTACAGGGGTCAGGAATCGGAGAAGAGACCCAGTACTTC
TRBJ2-1	-	TRBV9	-	CASSSWTFTYNEQFF	TGTGCCAGCAGCTCATGGACTTTTACCTACAATGAGCAGTTCTTC
TRBJ1-1	-	TRBV2	-	CASRESSMNTEAFF	TGTGCCAGCAGGGAGAGCTCGATGAACACTGAAGCTTTCTTT
TRBJ2-3	-	TRBV5-4	TRBD2	CASSGTSGRAGGTDTQYF	TGTGCCAGCAGCGGAACTAGCGGGAGGGCCGGAGGGACAGATACGCAGTATTTT
TRBJ2-7	-	TRBV29-1	TRBD1	CSALRTGTVSSYEQYF	TGCAGCGCCTTGAGAACGGGGACAGTTTCGTCCTACGAGCAGTACTTC
TRBJ2-2	-	TRBV27	-	CASSWWRAENTGELFF	TGTGCCAGCAGTTGGTGGAGGGCGGAAAACACCGGGGAGCTGTTTTTT
TRBJ2-1	-	TRBV7-2	TRBD2	CASSLGLAGNNEQFF	TGTGCCAGCAGCTTAGGACTAGCGGGAAACAATGAGCAGTTCTTC
TRBJ1-1	-	TRBV7-9	-	CASSLVWGLNTEAFF	TGTGCCAGCAGCTTAGTTTGGGGGCTTAACACTGAAGCTTTCTTT
TRBJ2-2	-	TRBV30	-	CAFTVGVPGELFF	TGTGCCTTCACGGTTGGAGTTCCCGGGGAGCTGTTTTTT
TRBJ2-7	-	TRBV19	TRBD1	CASSRTGLNYEQYF	TGTGCCAGTAGTCGGACAGGGTTAAACTACGAGCAGTACTTC
TRBJ1-5	-	TRBV4-1	-	CASSQDRVIQPQHF	TGCGCCAGCAGCCAAGACCGAGTTATCCAGCCCCAGCATTTT
TRBJ2-5	-	TRBV5-1	TRBD2	CASSLGIGLGYQETQYF	TGCGCCAGCAGCCTGGGTATTGGACTAGGGTACCAAGAGACCCAGTACTTC
TRBJ2-5	few	TRBV29-1	TRBD2	CSVYNAGTSGEETQYF	TGCAGCGTTTATAATGCCGGGACTAGCGGGGAGGAGACCCAGTACTTC
TRBJ1-3	few	TRBV30	-	CAWSVLEGFMGYSGNTIYF	TGTGCCTGGAGTGTATTGGAGGGTTTCATGGGGTACTCTGGAAACACCATATATTTT
TRBJ2-1	-	TRBV10-1	TRBD2	CASSSGTISYNEQFF	TGCGCCAGCAGCTCCGGGACTATCTCCTACAATGAGCAGTTCTTC
TRBJ1-5	-	TRBV7-2	-	CASSPFGERQPQHF	TGTGCCAGCAGCCCTTTTGGGGAGCGTCAGCCCCAGCATTTT
TRBJ2-3	-	TRBV30	TRBD2	CAWSPGTSGSVDTQYF	TGTGCCTGGAGCCCCGGGACTAGCGGGAGCGTGGATACGCAGTATTTT
TRBJ1-1	-	TRBV28	TRBD1	CASSLQGQGALEAFF	TGTGCCAGCAGTTTACAGGGACAGGGGGCACTCGAAGCTTTCTTT
TRBJ2-7	-	TRBV27	-	CASSLSTASYEQYF	TGTGCCAGCAGTTTATCGACAGCCTCCTACGAGCAGTACTTC
TRBJ2-1	-	TRBV29-1	-	CSAAYNRGNEQFF	TGCAGCGCTGCCTATAATAGAGGAAATGAGCAGTTCTTC
TRBJ2-5	few	TRBV7-9	-	CASSLEGYIQETQYF	TGTGCCAGCAGCTTGGAGGGCTACATCCAAGAGACCCAGTACTTC
TRBJ2-2	-	TRBV18	-	CASSRQVNTGELFF	TGTGCCAGCTCACGGCAGGTGAACACCGGGGAGCTGTTTTTT
TRBJ2-2	few	TRBV6-8	TRBD1	CASSYLNRGSNTGELFF	TGTGCCAGCAGTTACCTCAACAGGGGTTCGAACACCGGGGAGCTGTTTTTT
TRBJ2-3	-	TRBV5-1	-	CASSLAGRPADTQYF	TGCGCCAGCAGCTTGGCCGGCAGGCCTGCAGATACGCAGTATTTT
TRBJ1-4	-	TRBV14	TRBD1	CASSLPAGTGNEKLFF	TGTGCCAGCAGCCTCCCAGCCGGGACAGGGAATGAAAAACTGTTTTTT
TRBJ2-7	few	TRBV6-5	TRBD2	CASSYSSRLAGDEQYF	TGTGCCAGCAGTTACTCGAGTAGACTAGCGGGAGACGAGCAGTACTTC
TRBJ1-1	-	TRBV11-2	-	CASSLPDSTEAFF	TGTGCCAGCAGCTTGCCCGACAGCACTGAAGCTTTCTTT
TRBJ2-7	-	TRBV19	-	CASSIDYLNYEQYF	TGTGCCAGTAGTATAGACTATCTAAACTACGAGCAGTACTTC
TRBJ1-2	few	TRBV28	TRBD1	CASSSGQGGGYTF	TGTGCCAGCAGTTCAGGACAGGGGGGTGGCTACACCTTC
TRBJ2-7	-	TRBV6-4	-	CASSLDRYSYEQYF	TGTGCCAGCAGTCTAGACAGGTACTCCTACGAGCAGTACTTC
TRBJ2-7	-	TRBV29-1	-	CSGLDSAYEQYF	TGCAGCGGGTTGGACTCAGCCTACGAGCAGTACTTC
TRBJ2-7	-	TRBV2	TRBD1	CASTGQGFYEQYF	TGTGCCAGTACGGGACAGGGGTTCTACGAGCAGTACTTC
TRBJ2-1	-	TRBV7-9	TRBD2	CASSLYQARGVYNEQFF	TGTGCCAGCAGCTTATATCAAGCCCGGGGGGTCTACAATGAGCAGTTCTTC
TRBJ2-1	-	TRBV9	TRBD2	CASSAPGGGLDEQFF	TGTGCCAGCAGCGCACCGGGAGGGGGGTTAGATGAGCAGTTCTTC
TRBJ1-5	-	TRBV30	-	CAWSVGNQPQHF	TGTGCCTGGAGTGTCGGGAATCAGCCCCAGCATTTT
TRBJ2-6	-	TRBV7-9	TRBD1	CASSSPGQHSGANVLTF	TGTGCCAGCAGCTCCCCGGGACAGCACTCTGGGGCCAACGTCCTGACTTTC
TRBJ2-2	few	TRBV7-8	-	CASTEAGATNTGELFF	TGTGCCAGCACCGAGGCGGGGGCTACAAACACCGGGGAGCTGTTTTTT
TRBJ2-1	few	TRBV25-1	TRBD1	CASSEAGTGLGEQFF	TGTGCCAGCAGTGAAGCTGGGACAGGGTTAGGTGAGCAGTTCTTC
TRBJ1-1	-	TRBV5-1	-	CASSFVNLNTEAFF	TGCGCCAGCAGCTTCGTAAACTTGAACACTGAAGCTTTCTTT
TRBJ2-5	once	TRBV6-5	TRBD1	CASKRDRAQETQYF	TGTGCCAGCAAGAGGGACAGGGCCCAAGAGACCCAGTACTTC
TRBJ2-7	-	TRBV2	TRBD2	CASSVSLAGRTYEQYF	TGTGCCAGCAGTGTTTCATTAGCGGGGAGAACCTACGAGCAGTACTTC
TRBJ2-5	-	TRBV5-1	-	CASSIYQETQYF	TGCGCCAGCAGCATCTACCAAGAGACCCAGTACTTC
TRBJ1-6	-	TRBV27	-	CASKIGGPLNSPLHF	TGTGCCAGCAAGATAGGGGGACCACTTAATTCACCCCTCCACTTT
TRBJ2-1	-	TRBV7-2	TRBD2	CASSLALPASGFYNEQFF	TGTGCCAGCAGCTTAGCGCTTCCGGCTAGCGGGTTTTACAATGAGCAGTTCTTC
TRBJ1-2	few	TRBV6-6	-	CASRLAGPNYGYTF	TGTGCCAGCAGACTCGCGGGGCCTAACTATGGCTACACCTTC
TRBJ2-2	-	TRBV2	-	CASSESARGAGELFF	TGTGCCAGCAGTGAAAGCGCGCGAGGTGCCGGGGAGCTGTTTTTT
TRBJ2-7	-	TRBV4-2	TRBD2	CASSQDTSGSYEQYF	TGTGCCAGCAGCCAAGACACTAGCGGGAGCTACGAGCAGTACTTC
TRBJ2-7	once	TRBV7-3	TRBD2	CASSPSGNGEQYF	TGTGCCAGCAGCCCGAGCGGGAATGGAGAGCAGTACTTC
TRBJ2-7	-	TRBV29-1	TRBD1	CSTSRTGSYEQYF	TGCAGCACCAGTCGGACAGGCTCCTACGAGCAGTACTTC
TRBJ1-2	-	TRBV10-2	-	CASSDLGTVYGYTF	TGCGCCAGCAGTGATCTGGGCACCGTCTATGGCTACACCTTC
TRBJ2-7	-	TRBV4-1	TRBD2	CASSQDWLAGGVEQYF	TGCGCCAGCAGCCAAGATTGGTTAGCGGGAGGTGTCGAGCAGTACTTC
TRBJ2-7	-	TRBV5-1	TRBD2	CASSKERLASSYEQYF	TGCGCCAGCAGCAAAGAAAGACTAGCGAGCTCCTACGAGCAGTACTTC
TRBJ2-7	few	TRBV6-6	-	CASSYSTRVQYF	TGTGCCAGCAGTTACTCGACTCGGGTTCAGTACTTC